This TCR beta chain was identified during a study of blood T cells in healthy people across ages. The use of a sample-barcoded 5' primer and a J-beta primer mix characterized a second PCR of 7 to 11 cycles. Every individual sample yielded 2.5 million or more paired-end reads (each containing CDR3). TCRdb recomputed calls from the 5' RACE reads with MiXCR, one row per CDR3 protein. The data contain about 1.6 million distinct CDR3 sequences, around 36% of them singletons. Overall study results and limits: With age, beta diversity per million T cells declined roughly linearly, significantly by 30 to 40.

The V gene's germline CDR1 is SQVTM and CDR2 ANQGSEA. The CDR3 runs 14 residues. Trimming shortened V by 3 bases and J by 4 bases, and 15 bases separated the two germline ends. In this sample, this clonotype turned up a few times. Its target is unknown. This TCR came from a woman in her thirties in good health. The chain has TRBV29-1 and TRBJ2-5; no firm D call. The specimen was blood. This chain's CDR3 is CSVEKRGRAETQYF. In DNA form, the CDR3 reads TGCAGCGTTGAGAAACGCGGCCGGGCAGAGACCCAGTACTTC.